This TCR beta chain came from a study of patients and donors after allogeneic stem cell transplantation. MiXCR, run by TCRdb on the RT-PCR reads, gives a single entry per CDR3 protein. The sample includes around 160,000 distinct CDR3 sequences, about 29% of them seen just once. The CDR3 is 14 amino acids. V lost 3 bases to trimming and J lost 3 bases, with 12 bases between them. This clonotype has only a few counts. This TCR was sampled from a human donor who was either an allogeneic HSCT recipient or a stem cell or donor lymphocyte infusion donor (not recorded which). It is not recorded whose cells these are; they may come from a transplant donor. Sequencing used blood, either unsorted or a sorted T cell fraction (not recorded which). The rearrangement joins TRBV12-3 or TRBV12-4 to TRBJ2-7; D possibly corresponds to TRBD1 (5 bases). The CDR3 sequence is CASSFGRAFYEQYF. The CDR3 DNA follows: TGTGCCAGCAGTTTCGGCAGGGCGTTCTACGAGCAGTACTTC.